This T cell receptor (beta chain) was obtained from a study of OX40 agonist ivuxolimab in advanced cancers. A note on the overall study: Ivuxolimab was a fully human IgG2 agonistic monoclonal antibody targeting the costimulatory receptor OX40 (CD134). Among the roughly 52 dose-escalation patients, about 20 had hepatocellular carcinoma, approximately 15 melanoma, 9 renal cell carcinoma and 9 head and neck cancer. The paper describes the monotherapy dose-escalation part (N ≈ 51 patients) of the phase I trial of ivuxolimab. Prior anti-PD-1, anti-PD-L1 or anti-CTLA-4 therapy was permitted, and checkpoint inhibitors had been received by roughly 40% of dose-escalation patients. Intravenous ivuxolimab was administered to patients every 2 weeks at six dose levels: 0.01, 0.1, 0.3, 1.5, 3 and 10 mg/kg. Partial responses occurred in three dose-escalation patients, of whom one had hepatocellular carcinoma and two had cutaneous melanoma. In the dose-escalation cohort, around four fifths of patients were male, and the mean age was roughly 60 years, with a range of about 20 to 90. Peripheral TCRbeta sequencing aimed to test whether ivuxolimab altered TCR sequence diversity and caused clonal T-cell expansion.

Study-wide findings and limitations: The antigen specificity of the clonally expanded peripheral T cells was not determined. Low levels of normalized T-cell clonal expansion were also seen in some nonresponding patients. In the 0.1-3.0 mg/kg groups, partial responders were among the patients with the lowest normalized peripheral clonal expansion, particularly in CD8+ T cells. At doses from 0.1 to 3.0 mg/kg, clonal expansion was seen in both CD4+ and CD8+ blood T cells between baseline and week 6. On average, CD8+ T cells showed more expanded clones than CD4+ T cells after ivuxolimab.

As concerns this clone: What antigen it recognizes has not been identified. Within one base of it there is no much larger clone, and no base qualities were kept.

The CDR3 sequence holds 13 residues, the cysteine and phenylalanine included. The sequence is cut down to CDR3 DNA, 39 bases in frame from base 1. V is clipped by 4 bases and J by 5 bases, and the sequence between their germline boundaries is 12 bases long. CDR1 SGDLS and CDR2 YYNGEE were looked up in the germline V gene. The trial excluded patients who had a history of autoimmune disease or who were on systemic immunosuppression. Peripheral blood for TCR sequencing was collected from all dose cohorts at baseline, on cycle 4 day 1, and on cycle 7 day 1. The samples were drawn from a first-in-human, open-label, multicenter phase I dose-escalation trial of ivuxolimab. Adults with locally advanced or metastatic head and neck squamous cell, hepatocellular, melanoma or renal cell carcinoma were enrolled in the trial. Before TCR sequencing, CD4+ T cells and CD8+ T cells from peripheral blood were sorted into separate populations.

For sequencing of the TCRbeta CDR3 region, genomic DNA was extracted from the sorted cells. The immunoSEQ Assay was used to sequence the TCRbeta CDR3 regions. As stored in TCRdb, this immuneACCESS dataset retains in-frame rearrangements with V and J assigned. A fraction of the clones does not appear; measured against another copy, unresolved V genes explain less than half of the discrepancy, and the remainder lacks a known reason. This sample is represented by 95,000 to 150,000 clones; about 94% of them were singletons. Together, the top ten hold over 0.15% of the sample. The receptor's source is an adult with an advanced solid tumor such as melanoma, head and neck, liver or kidney cancer. Source: CD4+ or CD8+ T cells sorted from blood, taken in a trial of the OX40 agonist ivuxolimab. Rearrangement joined TRBV9 to TRBJ1-2, with the D gene uncertain. The DNA sequence is given as TGTGCCAGCAGCCCTACCGAACAGTATGGCTACACCTTC. Its translation is CASSPTEQYGYTF.